The T cell receptor beta chain described here comes from a study of OX40 agonist ivuxolimab in advanced cancers. About the study: Partial responses were recorded for three patients, including one with hepatocellular carcinoma and two with cutaneous melanoma.

In regard to this clone: The antigen is unknown.

This CDR3 is built from 12 residues. The V gene's germline CDR1 is SNHLY and CDR2 FYNNEI. V gave up 6 bases and J gave up 1 base, with 6 bases separating them. Clones were sequenced by immunoSEQ multiplex PCR, and TCRdb holds only the in-frame ones, with some missing. The table shows roughly 70,000 clones, with around 84% occurring only once. Findings and limits, study-wide: The mean number of expanded clones was higher in CD8+ T cells than in CD4+.

This receptor was taken from an adult with an advanced solid tumor such as melanoma, head and neck, liver or kidney cancer. This sequence joins TRBV2 and TRBJ2-5; D is perhaps TRBD2 (5 bases). Sequenced material: CD4+ or CD8+ T cells sorted from blood, taken in a trial of the OX40 agonist ivuxolimab. The CDR3 DNA follows: TGTGCCAGCAGCACTAGCCAAGAGACCCAGTACTTC. It encodes CASSTSQETQYF.